Below, one T cell receptor beta chain is given with its context. Method: immunoSEQ multiplex PCR; TCRdb's copy keeps in-frame clones and lacks some. The data hold some 36,000 clones, with roughly 96% observed a single time. The record originates from a study of T cell clonotyping in hematopoietic cell transplantation. The germline V gene encodes CDR1 SGHTA and CDR2 FQGNSA. Trimming took off 4 bases at V and 6 bases at J, with 7 bases between the two ends. CDR3 size: 11 residues. The time point was: recipient sample about 28 days before transplant, after cytoreduction. This sample comprised peripheral blood mononuclear cells, obtained before stem cell transplant. The sequence was collected from a man aged 40-50 years with chronic myeloid leukemia. Some clones in this sample may be carry-over from other donors' samples. The chain joins TRBV7-2 to TRBJ2-7; D is undetermined. This CDR3 reads CASSSQVEQYF. CDR3 DNA sequence: TGTGCCAGCAGCTCACAAGTCGAGCAGTACTTC.